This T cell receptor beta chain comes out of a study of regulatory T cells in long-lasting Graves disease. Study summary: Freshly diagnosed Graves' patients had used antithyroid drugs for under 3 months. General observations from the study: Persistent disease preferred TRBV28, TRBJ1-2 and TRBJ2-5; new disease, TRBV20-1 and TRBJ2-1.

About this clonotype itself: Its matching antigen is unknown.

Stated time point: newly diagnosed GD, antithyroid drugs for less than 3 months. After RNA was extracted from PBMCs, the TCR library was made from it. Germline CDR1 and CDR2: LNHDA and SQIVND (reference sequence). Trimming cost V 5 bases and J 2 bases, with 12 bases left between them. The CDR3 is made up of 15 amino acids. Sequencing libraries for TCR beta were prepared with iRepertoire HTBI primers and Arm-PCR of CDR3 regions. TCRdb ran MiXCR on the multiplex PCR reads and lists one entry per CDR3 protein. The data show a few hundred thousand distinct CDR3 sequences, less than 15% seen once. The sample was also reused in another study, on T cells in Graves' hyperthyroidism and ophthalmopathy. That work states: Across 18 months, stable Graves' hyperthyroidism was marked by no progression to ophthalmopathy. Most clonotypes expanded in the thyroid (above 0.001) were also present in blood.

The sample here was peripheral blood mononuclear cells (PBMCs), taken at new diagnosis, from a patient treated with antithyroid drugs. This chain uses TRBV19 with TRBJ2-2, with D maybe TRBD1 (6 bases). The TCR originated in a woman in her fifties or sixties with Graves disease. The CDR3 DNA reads TGTGCCAGTAGTCTACGGGACACTAACACCGGGGAGCTGTTTTTT. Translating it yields CASSLRDTNTGELFF.